This T cell receptor beta chain was identified in a study of blood T cell repertoires in COVID-19 (dated by TCRdb to about 2020). About the full investigation: Samples from collaborators originated in the United States, Italy and Spain and spanned both the acute and convalescent phases of COVID-19. The material from the prospective study consisted of cDNA or gDNA derived from T cells, B-cell-depleted T cells, or PBMCs. The dataset comprised deeply sampled blood TCRbeta repertoires from subjects exposed to, actively infected with, or recovered from COVID-19. A freely available public database, intended as a resource for researchers studying the immune response to SARS-CoV-2, is where the repertoires were released. Samples came from the ongoing ImmuneRACE study (first 160 participants) plus 1,254 subjects from 6 global collaborators. Nearly every sample came with metadata listing a de-identified subject ID, COVID-19 status, age in years and sex. Where available, HLA class I and class II types were obtained from metadata supplied by the sample provider rather than from assay-based typing.

In the prospective study, participants were 18 to 89 years old, resided in under 30 geographic areas of the United States, and were enrolled through a virtual design. In the prospective study, cohorts were assigned on the basis of participant-reported clinical history obtained from a screening survey and a study questionnaire. Exposed participants had been in contact with someone with a PCR-confirmed or clinician-diagnosed COVID-19 case within 2 weeks of study entry. In the prospective study, whole blood, serum and a nasopharyngeal or oropharyngeal swab were collected from each participant by mobile phlebotomists. Participants in the prospective study had the option to provide additional blood draws and questionnaires over an approximately two-month period. Before DNA extraction, prospective study blood samples were shipped either frozen or at room temperature. TCRbeta CDR3 regions were amplified from genomic DNA using the immunoSEQ Assay, a bias-controlled multiplex PCR. The authors' pipeline ran thus. Within the assay, amplification of reference gene primers was used to estimate how many nucleated cells each sample contained. To quantify the absolute abundance of each unique TCRbeta CDR3 rearrangement, sequence reads were collapsed and filtered. For each sample, productive Simpson clonality was calculated as the square root of Simpson's diversity index over productive rearrangements. Imported from immuneACCESS, the table was reduced by TCRdb to in-frame sequences with V and J called. These copies leave out some clones; in studies compared against another copy, an unresolved V gene accounts for under half, and the cause of the remainder is not known. D and trimming come from the DNA, and the V and J calls and clone size come from that table. In all, the sample holds 200,000 to 250,000 clones, and about four fifths of those were seen once. The ten largest clones represent 4.8% of the sample.

In regard to this clone: The antigen it recognizes is unknown. Base qualities are not at hand, and no much larger clone is one base apart.

General conclusions and limits of the study: How much clinical and demographic metadata was included differed by source and by participant, and the metadata was provided uncurated.

The sample taken for sequencing was PBMCs or T cells enriched from blood (not recorded which). The receptor's source is a woman aged 45-59 years who had been exposed to COVID-19.

The nucleotide sequence is given as TGTGCCAGCAGCTCGACAGGGAGAAACACCATATATTTT. It translates to CASSSTGRNTIYF. The chain was built from TRBV5-4 and TRBJ1-3, and TRBD1 matches 7 of the central bases. The CDR3, from cysteine to phenylalanine, totals 13 residues. Only the CDR3 region is kept as DNA, spanning 39 bases read in frame from base 1. CDR1 is given as SGHNT and CDR2 as YYREEE, both from the germline V gene (reference sequence). V ends up 3 bases short and J 5 bases short, with an unmatched junction base count of 2. With the rest looked up from the reference TRBV5-4 and TRBJ1-3 genes rather than sequenced, the full variable domain is ETGVTQSPTHLIKTRGQQVTLRCSSQSGHNTVSWYQQALGQGPQFIFQYYREEENGRGNFPPRFSGLQFPNYSSELNVNALELDDSALYLCASSSTGRNTIYFGEGSWLTVV.